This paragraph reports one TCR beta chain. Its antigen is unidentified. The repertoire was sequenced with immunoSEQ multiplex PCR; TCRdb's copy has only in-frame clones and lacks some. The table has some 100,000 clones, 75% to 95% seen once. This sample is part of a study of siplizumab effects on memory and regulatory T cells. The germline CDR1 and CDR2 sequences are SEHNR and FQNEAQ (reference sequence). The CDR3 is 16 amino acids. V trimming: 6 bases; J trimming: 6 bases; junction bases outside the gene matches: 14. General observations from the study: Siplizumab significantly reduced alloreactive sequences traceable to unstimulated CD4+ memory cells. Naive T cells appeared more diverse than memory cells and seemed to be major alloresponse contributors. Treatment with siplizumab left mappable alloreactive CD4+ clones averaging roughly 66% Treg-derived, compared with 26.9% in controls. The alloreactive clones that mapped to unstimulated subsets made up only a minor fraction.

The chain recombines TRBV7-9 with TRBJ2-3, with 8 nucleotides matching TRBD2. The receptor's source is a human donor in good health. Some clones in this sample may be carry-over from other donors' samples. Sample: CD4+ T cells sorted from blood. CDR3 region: CASRDTSGETVDTQYF. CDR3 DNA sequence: TGTGCCAGCAGGGACACTAGCGGCGAGACTGTGGATACGCAGTATTTT.